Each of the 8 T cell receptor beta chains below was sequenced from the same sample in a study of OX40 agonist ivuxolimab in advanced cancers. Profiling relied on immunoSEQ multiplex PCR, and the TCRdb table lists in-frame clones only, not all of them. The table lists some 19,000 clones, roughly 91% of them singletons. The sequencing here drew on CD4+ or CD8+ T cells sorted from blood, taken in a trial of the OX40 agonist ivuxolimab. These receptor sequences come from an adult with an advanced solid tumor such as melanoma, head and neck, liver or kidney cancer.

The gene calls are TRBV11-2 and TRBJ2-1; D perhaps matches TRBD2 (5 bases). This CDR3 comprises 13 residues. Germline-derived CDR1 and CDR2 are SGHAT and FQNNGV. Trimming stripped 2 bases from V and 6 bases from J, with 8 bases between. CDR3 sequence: CASSLWESNEQFF. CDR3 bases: TGTGCCAGCAGCTTATGGGAGTCCAATGAGCAGTTCTTC.

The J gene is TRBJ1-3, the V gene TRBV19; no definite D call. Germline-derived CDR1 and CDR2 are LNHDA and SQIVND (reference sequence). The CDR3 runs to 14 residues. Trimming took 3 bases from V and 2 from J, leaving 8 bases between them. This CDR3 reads CASSMGLAGNTIYF. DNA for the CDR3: TGTGCCAGTAGTATGGGTCTCGCTGGAAACACCATATATTTT. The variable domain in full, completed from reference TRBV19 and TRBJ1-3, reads DGGITQSPKYLFRKEGQNVTLSCEQNLNHDAMYWYRQDPGQGLRLIYYSQIVNDFQKGDIAEGYSVSREKKESFPLTVTSAQKNPTAFYLCASSMGLAGNTIYFGEGSWLTVV.

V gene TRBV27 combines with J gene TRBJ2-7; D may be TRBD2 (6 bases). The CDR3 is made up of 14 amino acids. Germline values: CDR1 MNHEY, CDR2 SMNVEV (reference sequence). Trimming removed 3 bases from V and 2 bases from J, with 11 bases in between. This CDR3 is CASSFGTEPYEQYF. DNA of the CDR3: TGTGCCAGCAGTTTTGGGACTGAGCCCTACGAGCAGTACTTC.

CDR3 region: CASSDGTGFDTQYF. The CDR3 DNA reads TGCGCCAGCAGCGACGGGACAGGGTTCGATACGCAGTATTTT. The V and J genes are TRBV5-1 and TRBJ2-3; 9 nucleotides line up with TRBD1. Germline CDR1 SGHRS, CDR2 YFSETQ. This CDR3 contains 14 residues. J was trimmed by 6 bases and V by 4 bases; bases with no gene match: 6. The whole variable domain, filled in from reference TRBV5-1 and TRBJ2-3, reads KAGVTQTPRYLIKTRGQQVTLSCSPISGHRSVSWYQQTPGQGLQFLFEYFSETQRNKGNFPGRFSGRQFSNSRSEMNVSTLELGDSALYLCASSDGTGFDTQYFGPGTRLTVL.

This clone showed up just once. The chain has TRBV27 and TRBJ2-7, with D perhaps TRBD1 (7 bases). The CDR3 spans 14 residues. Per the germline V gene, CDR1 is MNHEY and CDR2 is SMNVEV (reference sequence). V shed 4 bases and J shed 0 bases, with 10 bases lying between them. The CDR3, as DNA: TGTGCCAGCAGTTGGCGGGACAGCTCCTACGAGCAGTACTTC. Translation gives CASSWRDSSYEQYF.

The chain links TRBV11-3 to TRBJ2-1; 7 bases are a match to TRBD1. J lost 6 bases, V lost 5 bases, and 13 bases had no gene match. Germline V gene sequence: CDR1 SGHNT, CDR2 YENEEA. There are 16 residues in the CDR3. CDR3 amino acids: CASSQDRDSGINEQFF. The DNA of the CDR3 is TGTGCCAGCAGCCAAGACCGGGACAGTGGAATCAATGAGCAGTTCTTC.

CDR3: CASSPEGHGYGYTF. The CDR3 coding sequence is TGTGCCAGCTCACCAGAGGGACACGGCTATGGCTACACCTTC. The chain combines TRBV18 with TRBJ1-2; a possible D gene is TRBD1 (6 bases). The CDR3 covers 14 residues. V gave up 2 bases and J gave up 4 bases, with 11 bases separating them. Germline V gives CDR1 KGHSH, CDR2 LQKENI.

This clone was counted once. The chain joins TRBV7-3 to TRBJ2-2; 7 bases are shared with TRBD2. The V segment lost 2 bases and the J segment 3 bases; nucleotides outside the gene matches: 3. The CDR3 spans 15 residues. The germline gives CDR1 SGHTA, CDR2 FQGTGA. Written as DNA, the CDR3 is TGTGCCAGCAGCTTAGTGGGAGGGGACACCGGGGAGCTGTTTTTT. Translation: CASSLVGGDTGELFF. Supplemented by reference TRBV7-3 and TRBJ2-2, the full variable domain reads GAGVSQTPSNKVTEKGKYVELRCDPISGHTALYWYRQSLGQGPEFLIYFQGTGAADDSGLPNDRFFAVRPEGSVSTLKIQRTERGDSAVYLCASSLVGGDTGELFFGEGSRLTVL.